These 12 T cell receptor beta chains share one sample of origin, sequenced in a study of siplizumab effects on memory and regulatory T cells (dated by TCRdb to the late 2010s). The library was generated by the immunoSEQ multiplex PCR assay. The table comes from immuneACCESS by way of TCRdb, which keeps in-frame sequences with V and J called. Part of the clones is missing from these tables; in studies checked, under half for an unresolved V gene and the rest for unknown reasons. The sample data list 80,000 to 130,000 clones, and roughly nine tenths of these were observed just once. The ten most abundant clones make up approximately 0.66% of the sample. What was sequenced was Tregs sorted from blood. The receptor set was obtained from a human donor in good health.

The J gene is TRBJ2-1, the V gene TRBV7-3, with 14 nucleotides matching TRBD2. J lost 4 bases, V lost 5 bases, and 4 bases had no gene match. The CDR3 covers 16 residues. Germline V CDR1 and CDR2: SGHTA, FQGTGA. The CDR3 protein is CASSTGTSGGYNEQFF. The CDR3 coding sequence is TGTGCCAGCAGCACCGGGACTAGCGGGGGATACAATGAGCAGTTCTTC.

The V call is TRBV11-2, the J call TRBJ2-5; D is perhaps TRBD2 (6 bases). This CDR3 contains 16 residues. The V gene's germline CDR1 is SGHAT and CDR2 FQNNGV. Trimming removed 5 bases from V and 5 bases from J, with 21 bases in between. The CDR3 is CASSGGTWGYGETQYF. CDR3 DNA: TGTGCCAGCAGCGGCGGGACTTGGGGGTATGGGGAGACCCAGTACTTC.

This clone is a singleton in its sample. The chain joins TRBV6-1 to TRBJ2-7; 10 bases line up with TRBD1. V lost 6 bases and J lost 0; bases outside the gene matches: 5. The CDR3 has 15 amino acids. Germline V gene lookup returns CDR1 MNHNS and CDR2 SASEGT. The chain's CDR3 is CASRGTGESSYEQYF. The CDR3 coding sequence is TGTGCCAGCAGAGGGACAGGGGAGAGCTCCTACGAGCAGTACTTC.

This clone was observed once. V usage is TRBV28 and J usage is TRBJ1-5; D perhaps matches TRBD1 (5 bases). V lost 2 bases to trimming and J lost 7 bases, with 24 bases between them. This CDR3 spans 18 amino acids. Germline CDR1 MDHEN, CDR2 SYDVKM. The CDR3 region is CASSLMGILGVAGQPQHF. CDR3 DNA sequence: TGTGCCAGCAGTTTAATGGGTATTCTGGGGGTTGCGGGCCAGCCCCAGCATTTT. Full variable domain (outside the CDR3, taken from reference TRBV28 and TRBJ1-5): DVKVTQSSRYLVKRTGEKVFLECVQDMDHENMFWYRQDPGLGLRLIYFSYDVKMKEKGDIPEGYSVSREKKERFSLILESASTNQTSMYLCASSLMGILGVAGQPQHFGDGTRLSIL.

This CDR3 reads CASSPRSGYGGNTEAFF. In nucleotides, the CDR3 is TGTGCCAGCAGTCCTAGGTCGGGGTATGGAGGAAACACTGAAGCTTTCTTT. The rearrangement joins TRBV7-9 to TRBJ1-1, with D unclear. The CDR3 extends over 17 amino acids. With 6 bases removed from V and 2 bases from J, the gap between germline ends came to 22 bases. Germline lookup yields CDR1 SEHNR and CDR2 FQNEAQ (reference sequence).

The V and J genes are TRBV19 and TRBJ1-1; 9 bases fit TRBD1. Per germline, CDR1 LNHDA and CDR2 SQIVND (reference sequence). The junction had 5 bases not matched to a gene; V was cut back by 4 bases and J by 5 bases. The CDR3 has 14 amino acids. This CDR3 is CASSSDRGRTEAFF. CDR3 nucleotide sequence: TGTGCCAGTAGTAGTGACAGGGGGAGGACTGAAGCTTTCTTT.

This chain joins TRBV5-1 and TRBJ1-2; TRBD1 is a possible D gene (5 bases). Trimming left V 5 bases short and J 3 bases short, with 11 bases between. The CDR3 loop spans 13 amino acids. Germline assignment: CDR1 SGHRS and CDR2 YFSETQ. CDR3 DNA sequence: TGCGCCAGCAGGCCGACGGGGGACTATGGCTACACCTTC. Amino acid sequence: CASRPTGDYGYTF.

The gene calls are TRBV18 and TRBJ2-5; no clear D. The better agreement between TRBJ2-7 and the DNA end casts doubt on the J call. CDR1 is KGHSH and CDR2 is LQKENI in the germline V gene. This CDR3 comprises 13 residues. The CDR3 coding sequence is TGTGCCAGCTCACCGGGCTCAGCCTACGAGCAGTACTTC. This sequence encodes CASSPGSAYEQYF.

The chain has TRBV10-2 and TRBJ1-1, with no clear D. Germline V gene data show CDR1 as WSHSY and CDR2 as SAAADI. Trimming took 2 bases from V and 1 from J, leaving 8 bases between them. The CDR3 contains 14 residues. Here the CDR3 reads CASSEEVKNTEAFF. In DNA form, the CDR3 reads TGCGCCAGCAGTGAGGAGGTGAAGAACACTGAAGCTTTCTTT.

This clone was seen once. The genes are TRBV30 and TRBJ2-6; either TRBD1 or TRBD2 may supply D (5 bases each). This CDR3 has 16 residues. V was clipped by 5 bases and J by 3 bases, with 17 bases between them. Germline V gene sequence: CDR1 GTSNPN, CDR2 SVGIG (reference sequence). DNA of the CDR3: TGTGCCTGGTCTGTAGGTTGGGGGATTGGGGCCAACGTCCTGACTTTC. Translation: CAWSVGWGIGANVLTF.

The V gene is TRBV7-2, the J gene TRBJ2-7; no firm D call. V shed 1 base and J shed 4 bases, with 11 bases lying between them. CDR3 length: 14 residues. Germline V gene lookup returns CDR1 SGHTA and CDR2 FQGNSA. This CDR3 is CASSLGQDEYEQYF. In DNA, the CDR3 is TGTGCCAGCAGCTTAGGGCAGGACGAATACGAGCAGTACTTC. Using reference TRBV7-2 and TRBJ2-7 for the parts outside the CDR3, the full variable domain is GAGVSQSPSNKVTEKGKDVELRCDPISGHTALYWYRQSLGQGLEFLIYFQGNSAPDKSGLPSDRFSAERTGGSVSTLTIQRTQQEDSAVYLCASSLGQDEYEQYFGPGTRLTVT.

The V and J genes are TRBV27 and TRBJ2-4, with D perhaps matching TRBD2 (5 bases). Germline V lookup: CDR1 MNHEY, CDR2 SMNVEV (reference sequence). The CDR3 spans 15 residues. Trimming cost V 3 bases and J 1 base, with 10 bases left between them. CDR3 nucleotides: TGTGCCAGCAGTTTTGGCGGGCAGGCCAAAAACATTCAGTACTTC. Translated, it gives CASSFGGQAKNIQYF.